Described below is a single T cell receptor beta chain sequence and its context. Its antigen is unidentified. The data are from a study of OX40 agonist ivuxolimab in advanced cancers. As for the study in general: A diagnosis of hepatocellular carcinoma, melanoma, renal cell or head and neck cancer was present in dose-escalation patients. Study-level results: Compared with others, partial responders at 0.1-3.0 mg/kg displayed clonal expansion among the lowest.

Method: immunoSEQ multiplex PCR; TCRdb's copy keeps in-frame clones and lacks some. The table includes about 82,000 clones, 85% to 90% detected once. Looked up from germline, CDR1 is PRHDT and CDR2 is FYEKMQ (reference sequence). The V gene lost 6 bases and the J gene lost 6 bases, with 20 bases spanning the gap. The CDR3 consists of 15 residues. The chain has TRBV13 and TRBJ1-1; D may be TRBD1 (5 bases). This TCR was recovered from an adult with an advanced solid tumor such as melanoma, head and neck, liver or kidney cancer. Sequenced material: CD4+ or CD8+ T cells sorted from blood, taken in a trial of the OX40 agonist ivuxolimab. The CDR3 spells CASRQRGGGKAEAFF. CDR3 nucleotides: TGTGCCAGCAGGCAAAGGGGAGGAGGGAAGGCTGAAGCTTTCTTT.